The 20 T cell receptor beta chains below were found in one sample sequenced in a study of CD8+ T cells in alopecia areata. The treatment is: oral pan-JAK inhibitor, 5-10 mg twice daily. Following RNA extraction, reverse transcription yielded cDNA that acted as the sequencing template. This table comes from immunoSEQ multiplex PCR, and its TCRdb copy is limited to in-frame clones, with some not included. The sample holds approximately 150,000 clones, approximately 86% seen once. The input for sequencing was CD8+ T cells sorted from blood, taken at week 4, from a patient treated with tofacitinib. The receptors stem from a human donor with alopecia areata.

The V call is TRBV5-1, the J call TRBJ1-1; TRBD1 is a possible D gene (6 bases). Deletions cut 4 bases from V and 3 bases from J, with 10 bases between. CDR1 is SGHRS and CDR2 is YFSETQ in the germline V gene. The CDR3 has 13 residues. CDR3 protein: CASSVQGYTEAFF. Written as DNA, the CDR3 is TGCGCCAGCAGCGTCCAGGGGTACACTGAAGCTTTCTTT.

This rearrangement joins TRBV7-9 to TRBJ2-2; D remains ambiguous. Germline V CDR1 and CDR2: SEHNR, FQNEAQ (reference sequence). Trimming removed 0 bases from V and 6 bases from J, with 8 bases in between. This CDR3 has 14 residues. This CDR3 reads CASSLAAISGELFF. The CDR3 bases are TGTGCCAGCAGCTTAGCGGCGATTTCCGGGGAGCTGTTTTTT. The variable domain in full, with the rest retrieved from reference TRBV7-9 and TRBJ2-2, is DTGVSQNPRHKITKRGQNVTFRCDPISEHNRLYWYRQTLGQGPEFLTYFQNEAQLEKSRLLSDRFSAERPKGSFSTLEIQRTEQGDSAMYLCASSLAAISGELFFGEGSRLTVL.

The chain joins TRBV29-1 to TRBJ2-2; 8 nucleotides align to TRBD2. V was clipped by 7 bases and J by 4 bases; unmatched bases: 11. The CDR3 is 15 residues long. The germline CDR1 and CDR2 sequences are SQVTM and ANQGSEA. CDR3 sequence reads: CSAGLALSGTGELFF. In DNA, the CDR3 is TGCAGCGCTGGACTAGCACTGAGCGGCACCGGGGAGCTGTTTTTT.

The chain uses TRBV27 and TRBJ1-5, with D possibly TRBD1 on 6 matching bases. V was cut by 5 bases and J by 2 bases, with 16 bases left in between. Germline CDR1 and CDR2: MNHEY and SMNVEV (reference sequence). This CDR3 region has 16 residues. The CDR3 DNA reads TGTGCCAGCAGTCCCCTCACAGGGCTTGGCAATCAGCCCCAGCATTTT. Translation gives CASSPLTGLGNQPQHF.

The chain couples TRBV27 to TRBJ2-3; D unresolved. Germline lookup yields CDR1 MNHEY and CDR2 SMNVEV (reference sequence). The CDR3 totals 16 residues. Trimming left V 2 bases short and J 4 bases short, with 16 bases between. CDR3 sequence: CASSLLRSLGADTQYF. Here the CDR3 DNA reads TGTGCCAGCAGTTTACTCAGAAGTTTGGGCGCAGATACGCAGTATTTT.

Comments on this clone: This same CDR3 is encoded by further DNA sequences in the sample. CDR3 sequence (DNA): TGTGCCTGGAGCCCCGGGACAGTGAACACTGAAGCTTTCTTT. Its translation is CAWSPGTVNTEAFF. This chain uses TRBV30 with TRBJ1-1; TRBD1 matches at 7 bases. The V segment lost 3 bases and the J segment 0 bases; nucleotides outside the gene matches: 4. The CDR3 loop spans 14 amino acids. Germline loops: CDR1 GTSNPN, CDR2 SVGIG (reference sequence).

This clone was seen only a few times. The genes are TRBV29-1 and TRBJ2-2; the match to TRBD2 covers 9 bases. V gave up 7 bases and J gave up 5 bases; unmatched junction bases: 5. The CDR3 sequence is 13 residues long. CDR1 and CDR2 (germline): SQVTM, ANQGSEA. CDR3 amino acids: CSAAGGGTGELFF. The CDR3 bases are TGCAGCGCCGCGGGAGGGGGGACCGGGGAGCTGTTTTTT.

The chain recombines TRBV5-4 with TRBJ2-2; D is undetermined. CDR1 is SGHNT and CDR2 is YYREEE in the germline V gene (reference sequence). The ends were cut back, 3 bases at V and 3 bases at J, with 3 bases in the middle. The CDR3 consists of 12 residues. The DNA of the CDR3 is TGTGCCAGCAGCTCGTACACCGGGGAGCTGTTTTTT. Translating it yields CASSSYTGELFF.

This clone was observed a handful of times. In DNA, the CDR3 is TGTGCCAGCAGCCACGACTCTACAGATACGCAGTATTTT. It is translated as CASSHDSTDTQYF. J is TRBJ2-3 and V is TRBV13; D gene uncertain. This CDR3 comprises 13 residues. From germline, CDR1 is PRHDT and CDR2 FYEKMQ (reference sequence). V dropped 5 bases and J dropped 3 bases, with 9 bases sitting between them.

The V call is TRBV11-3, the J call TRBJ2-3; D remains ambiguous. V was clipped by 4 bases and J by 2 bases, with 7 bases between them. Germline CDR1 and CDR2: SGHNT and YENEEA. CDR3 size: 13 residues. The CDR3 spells CASSSEPTDTQYF. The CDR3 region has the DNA TGTGCCAGCAGCTCCGAACCCACAGATACGCAGTATTTT.

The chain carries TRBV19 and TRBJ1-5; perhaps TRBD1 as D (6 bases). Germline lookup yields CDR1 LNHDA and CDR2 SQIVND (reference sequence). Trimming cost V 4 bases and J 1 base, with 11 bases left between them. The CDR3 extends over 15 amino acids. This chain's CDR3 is CASSKGTTSNQPQHF. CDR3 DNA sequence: TGTGCCAGTAGTAAGGGGACAACGAGCAATCAGCCCCAGCATTTT.

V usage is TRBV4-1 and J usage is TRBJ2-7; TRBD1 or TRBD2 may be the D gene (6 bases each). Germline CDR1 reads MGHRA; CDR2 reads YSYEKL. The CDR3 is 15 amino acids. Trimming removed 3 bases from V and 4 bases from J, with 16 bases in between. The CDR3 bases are TGCGCCAGCAGCCAGCGGGACAACCCAGGATACGAGCAGTACTTC. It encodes CASSQRDNPGYEQYF.

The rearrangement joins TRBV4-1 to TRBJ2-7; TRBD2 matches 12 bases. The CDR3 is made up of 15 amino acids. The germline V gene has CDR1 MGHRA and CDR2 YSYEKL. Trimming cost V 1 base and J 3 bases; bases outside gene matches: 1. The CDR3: CASSQGLAGVYEQYF. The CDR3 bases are TGCGCCAGCAGCCAAGGACTAGCGGGAGTCTACGAGCAGTACTTC.

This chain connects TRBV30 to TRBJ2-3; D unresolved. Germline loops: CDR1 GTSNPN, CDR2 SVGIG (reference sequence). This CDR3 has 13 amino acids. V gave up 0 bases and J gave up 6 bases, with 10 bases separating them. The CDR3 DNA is TGTGCCTGGAGTGTATTTCCCGGCGATACGCAGTATTTT. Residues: CAWSVFPGDTQYF. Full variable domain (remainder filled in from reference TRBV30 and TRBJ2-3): SQTIHQWPATLVQPVGSPLSLECTVEGTSNPNLYWYRQAAGRGLQLLFYSVGIGQISSEVPQNLSASRPQDRQFILSSKKLLLSDSGFYLCAWSVFPGDTQYFGPGTRLTVL.

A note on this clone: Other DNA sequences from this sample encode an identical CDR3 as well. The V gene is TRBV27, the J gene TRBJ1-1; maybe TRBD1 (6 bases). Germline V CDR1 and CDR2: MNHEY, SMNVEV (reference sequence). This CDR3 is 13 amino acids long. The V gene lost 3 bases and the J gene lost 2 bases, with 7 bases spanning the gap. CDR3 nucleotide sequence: TGTGCCAGCAGTTTTGGGGGCAACACTGAAGCTTTCTTT. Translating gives CASSFGGNTEAFF.

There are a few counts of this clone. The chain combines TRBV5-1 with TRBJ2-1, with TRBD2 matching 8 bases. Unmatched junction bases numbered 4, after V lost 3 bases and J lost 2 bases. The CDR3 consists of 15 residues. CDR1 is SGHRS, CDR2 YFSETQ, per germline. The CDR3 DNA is TGCGCCAGCAGCTCGACTAGCGACGCCTACAATGAGCAGTTCTTC. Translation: CASSSTSDAYNEQFF.

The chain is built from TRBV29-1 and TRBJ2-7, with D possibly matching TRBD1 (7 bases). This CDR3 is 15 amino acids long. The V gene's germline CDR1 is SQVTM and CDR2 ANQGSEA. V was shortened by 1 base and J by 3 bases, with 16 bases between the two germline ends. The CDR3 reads CSVEGGAGGGYEQYF. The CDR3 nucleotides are TGCAGCGTTGAAGGAGGCGCAGGGGGAGGCTACGAGCAGTACTTC.

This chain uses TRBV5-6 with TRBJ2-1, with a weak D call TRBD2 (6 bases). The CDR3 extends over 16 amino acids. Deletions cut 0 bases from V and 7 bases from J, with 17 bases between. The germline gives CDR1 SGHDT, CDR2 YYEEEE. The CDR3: CASSLALEGFLNEQFF. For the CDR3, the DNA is TGTGCCAGCAGCTTGGCCTTGGAGGGTTTTCTTAATGAGCAGTTCTTC.

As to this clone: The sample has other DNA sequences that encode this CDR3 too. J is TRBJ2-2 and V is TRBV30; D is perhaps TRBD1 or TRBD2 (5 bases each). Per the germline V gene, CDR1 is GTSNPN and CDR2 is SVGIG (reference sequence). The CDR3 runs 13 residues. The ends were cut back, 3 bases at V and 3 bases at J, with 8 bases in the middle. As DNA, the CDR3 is TGTGCCTGGAGCAGAGGGGACACCGGGGAGCTGTTTTTT. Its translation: CAWSRGDTGELFF.

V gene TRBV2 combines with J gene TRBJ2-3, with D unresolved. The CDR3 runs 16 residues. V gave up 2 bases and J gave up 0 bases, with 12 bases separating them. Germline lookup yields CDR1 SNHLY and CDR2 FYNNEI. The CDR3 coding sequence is TGTGCCAGCAGTGAATGGACGACCGGGAGCACAGATACGCAGTATTTT. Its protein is CASSEWTTGSTDTQYF. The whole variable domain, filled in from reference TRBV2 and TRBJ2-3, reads EPEVTQTPSHQVTQMGQEVILRCVPISNHLYFYWYRQILGQKVEFLVSFYNNEISEKSEIFDDQFSVERPDGSNFTLKIRSTKLEDSAMYFCASSEWTTGSTDTQYFGPGTRLTVL.